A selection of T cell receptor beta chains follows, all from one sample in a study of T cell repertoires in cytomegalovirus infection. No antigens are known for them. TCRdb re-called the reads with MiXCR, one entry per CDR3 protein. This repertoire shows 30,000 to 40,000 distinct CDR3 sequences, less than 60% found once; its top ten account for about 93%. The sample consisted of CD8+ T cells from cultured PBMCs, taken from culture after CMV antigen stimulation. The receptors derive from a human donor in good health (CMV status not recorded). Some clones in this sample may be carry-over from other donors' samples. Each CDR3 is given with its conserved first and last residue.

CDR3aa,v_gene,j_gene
CASSVYEQYF,TRBV2,TRBJ2-7
CASSLSGGRSYEQYF,TRBV7-9,TRBJ2-7
CATVETGLGYTF,TRBV15,TRBJ1-2
CATSRELAGAHEQYF,TRBV15,TRBJ2-7
CASSQDGTGGGETQYF,TRBV4-1,TRBJ2-5
CASSEWTRAYEKLFF,TRBV6-1,TRBJ1-4
CASSPPRGSVGAEAFF,TRBV12-3/TRBV12-4,TRBJ1-1
CSARRTGVTGELFF,TRBV20-1,TRBJ2-2
CASSQGRELFF,TRBV4-1,TRBJ2-2
CASSPRTAGWGYTF,TRBV12-3/TRBV12-4,TRBJ1-2
CASSFVRTYLNTGELFF,TRBV12-3/TRBV12-4,TRBJ2-2
CASSLGSGYEQYF,TRBV7-6,TRBJ2-7
CATAGGRNTEAFF,TRBV10-3,TRBJ1-1
CASSLSGRSTDTQYF,TRBV27,TRBJ2-3
CASSSGTSGGITGELFF,TRBV11-2,TRBJ2-2
CASSLTGAYEQFF,TRBV7-7,TRBJ2-1
CASSETTTGQPQHF,TRBV6-1,TRBJ1-5
CASSLKDSGDTQYF,TRBV7-7,TRBJ2-3
CASRQTGGGSYEQYF,TRBV28,TRBJ2-7
CASSFTPDSYLLGPYGYTF,TRBV9,TRBJ1-2
CASSLGFGGFTDTQYF,TRBV4-1,TRBJ2-3
CASSSGQGEVTDTQYF,TRBV11-3,TRBJ2-3
CASSPRVAGYNEQFF,TRBV6-8,TRBJ2-1
CASLPKAENTEAFF,TRBV27,TRBJ1-1
CASSGEREGLDNEQFF,TRBV7-3,TRBJ2-1